Each of the 27 T cell receptor beta chains below was sequenced from the same sample in a study of T cell changes during pregnancy in multiple sclerosis. Libraries were prepared by immunoSEQ multiplex PCR; TCRdb keeps only in-frame clonotypes and omits some of them. The data contain 90,000 to 95,000 clones, 94% of them singletons. Here the sequenced sample was peripheral blood, taken in the third trimester of pregnancy. These receptors came from a female donor with multiple sclerosis, enrolled in a pregnancy study.

The rearrangement joins TRBV7-9 to TRBJ1-5; TRBD1 agrees at 7 bases. Germline trimming cut 0 bases from V and 5 bases from J; bases unmatched to any gene: 1. Germline V gene data show CDR1 as SEHNR and CDR2 as FQNEAQ (reference sequence). This CDR3 is built from 14 residues. The CDR3 loop reads CASSLAQGDQPQHF. DNA for the CDR3: TGTGCCAGCAGCTTAGCCCAGGGGGATCAGCCCCAGCATTTT.

The genes are TRBV27 and TRBJ2-7, with 9 bases fitting TRBD2. The length of the CDR3 is 15 residues. Looked up from germline, CDR1 is MNHEY and CDR2 is SMNVEV (reference sequence). Trimming at V came to 3 bases and at J to 6 bases, leaving 9 bases not matched to a gene. The CDR3 sequence: CASSFYPRRGGEQYF. The CDR3 DNA is TGTGCCAGCAGTTTTTACCCGCGGCGGGGGGGCGAGCAGTACTTC.

The rearrangement uses TRBV4-1 and TRBJ1-2, with D perhaps matching TRBD1 (5 bases). The CDR3 runs to 13 residues. In germline, CDR1 is MGHRA, CDR2 YSYEKL. The V end lost 3 bases, the J end lost 5 bases, and 10 bases lay between the germline ends. The CDR3 nucleotides read TGCGCCAGCAGCCAGGGACTGCTTTATGGCTACACCTTC. Protein: CASSQGLLYGYTF.

The CDR3 DNA reads as TGCGCCAGCAGTCAGGAACAGGCCAGGCGAGACTTAGCCAAAAACATTCAGTACTTC. Amino acid sequence: CASSQEQARRDLAKNIQYF. This chain joins TRBV23-1 and TRBJ2-4, with D maybe TRBD1 (5 bases). TRBV23-1 is filed as an ORF, its function uncertain. Trimming cost V 3 bases and J 0 bases, with 21 bases left between them. The CDR3 sequence is 19 residues long.

The chain couples TRBV18 to TRBJ2-7; a possible D gene is TRBD1 (5 bases). Trimming shortened V by 2 bases and J by 3 bases, and 8 bases separated the two germline ends. The CDR3 sequence is 13 residues long. CDR1 KGHSH and CDR2 LQKENI come from the germline V gene. The CDR3 loop is CASSPGANYEQYF. As DNA, the CDR3 is TGTGCCAGCTCACCAGGGGCAAACTACGAGCAGTACTTC.

The V call is TRBV5-7, the J call TRBJ2-1, with D tentatively TRBD2 (6 bases). TRBV5-7 has ORF status, its function being uncertain. Trimming pared 2 bases from V and 6 bases from J, leaving 12 bases between. This CDR3 comprises 14 residues. CDR3 DNA: TGTGCCAGCAGCTTCTATGTGGGGGGCAATGAGCAGTTCTTC. As protein: CASSFYVGGNEQFF.

The chain is built from TRBV5-3 and TRBJ2-5; 10 nucleotides agree with TRBD2. TRBV5-3 is recorded as an ORF, its role being uncertain. The CDR3 loop spans 14 amino acids. The V and J ends lost 6 bases and 5 bases, in that order; junction bases with no gene match: 7. CDR3 in DNA: TGTGCCAGAAAAGCTAGCGGGAGCTTTGAGACCCAGTACTTC. Residues: CARKASGSFETQYF.

This clone showed up just a few times. This chain joins TRBV5-4 and TRBJ2-1; 11 bases align to TRBD2. With 4 bases clipped from V and 3 bases from J, the junction kept 3 bases outside the gene matches. CDR1 and CDR2 (germline): SGHNT, YYREEE (reference sequence). The length of the CDR3 is 15 residues. The CDR3 here is CASSLAGGGYNEQFF. The CDR3 DNA follows: TGTGCCAGCAGCCTAGCGGGAGGAGGCTACAATGAGCAGTTCTTC.

The chain links TRBV19 to TRBJ2-1; possible D gene TRBD1, 6 bases. Trimming stripped 5 bases from V and 6 bases from J, with 8 bases between. The V gene's germline CDR1 is LNHDA and CDR2 SQIVND (reference sequence). The CDR3 has 12 residues. The DNA for the CDR3 is TGTGCCAGTAGTCACAGGGTCAATGAGCAGTTCTTC. Translated, it gives CASSHRVNEQFF.

This clone appeared once. The chain carries TRBV7-2 and TRBJ2-7, with D possibly TRBD2 on 6 matching bases. The V gene lost 1 base and the J gene lost 2 bases, with 12 bases spanning the gap. This CDR3 comprises 15 residues. Per the germline V gene, CDR1 is SGHTA and CDR2 is FQGNSA. The CDR3 DNA reads TGTGCCAGCAGCTTAGTAGCGGAGGGCCCCTACGAGCAGTACTTC. Protein sequence: CASSLVAEGPYEQYF.

This sequence joins TRBV4-1 and TRBJ2-5; TRBD2 agrees at 14 bases. Looked up from germline, CDR1 is MGHRA and CDR2 is YSYEKL. This CDR3 is 18 amino acids long. The V and J ends lost 4 bases and 4 bases, in that order; junction bases with no gene match: 11. The CDR3 sequence: CASSRDRLAGGPIETQYF. CDR3 DNA sequence: TGCGCCAGCAGCCGAGACCGACTAGCGGGAGGGCCGATAGAGACCCAGTACTTC.

This rearrangement joins TRBV11-2 to TRBJ2-1; TRBD2 aligns across 7 bases. CDR3 length equals 17 residues. J lost 3 bases, V lost 1 base, and 9 bases had no gene match. The V gene's germline CDR1 is SGHAT and CDR2 FQNNGV. As DNA, the CDR3 is TGTGCCAGCAGCTTAGTCCTAGCGGAGCCTCACTACAATGAGCAGTTCTTC. Encoded protein: CASSLVLAEPHYNEQFF.

Only a few counts were recorded for this clone. The rearrangement joins TRBV4-1 to TRBJ1-1; the D gene is possibly TRBD1 (5 bases). Trimming removed 1 base at V and 8 bases at J, with 11 bases between. Germline V CDR1 and CDR2: MGHRA, YSYEKL. This CDR3 is 13 amino acids long. The CDR3 sequence: CASSQVAGREAFF. CDR3 bases: TGCGCCAGCAGCCAAGTGGCAGGGCGGGAAGCTTTCTTT.

This clone has only one observation. The chain joins TRBV7-2 to TRBJ2-5, with 11 bases aligning to TRBD2. Per the germline V gene, CDR1 is SGHTA and CDR2 is FQGNSA. Trimming at V came to 4 bases and at J to 5 bases, leaving 15 bases not matched to a gene. This CDR3 has 18 amino acids. The CDR3 bases are TGTGCCAGCAGCTCCCGGACTAGCGGGTTCCCCAGGCGGGAGACCCAGTACTTC. Its protein product is CASSSRTSGFPRRETQYF.

As for this clone: One end of the junction is discordant with germline, which a read error may explain. The chain carries TRBV6-1 and TRBJ2-7, with D possibly matching TRBD1 (6 bases). Germline CDR1 and CDR2: MNHNS and SASEGT. The CDR3 spans 15 residues. The CDR3 spells CASSEGGLRAYEQYF. The CDR3 DNA reads TGTGCCAGCAGCGAAGGGGGTTTGCGGGCCTACGAGCAGTACTTC.

This chain uses TRBV2 with TRBJ2-5, with D perhaps matching TRBD2 (6 bases). Trimming pared 8 bases from V and 4 bases from J, leaving 14 bases between. There are 13 residues in the CDR3. The germline V gene has CDR1 SNHLY and CDR2 FYNNEI. The CDR3 reads CASSRVGGETQYF. CDR3 nucleotide sequence: TGTGCCAGCTCCCGGGTGGGGGGAGAGACCCAGTACTTC.

The J gene is TRBJ1-5, the V gene TRBV4-2; D is unresolved. Trimming cost V 4 bases and J 0 bases, with 10 bases left between them. This CDR3 comprises 15 residues. Germline V gene data show CDR1 as LGHNA and CDR2 as YNFKEQ. The CDR3 spells CASSLEAYSNQPQHF. CDR3 sequence (DNA): TGTGCCAGCAGCCTAGAGGCATATAGCAATCAGCCCCAGCATTTT.

The chain employs TRBV4-2 and TRBJ2-5; unclear D gene. The CDR3 totals 15 residues. V lost 0 bases and J lost 7, with 15 bases in between. Germline V gene data show CDR1 as LGHNA and CDR2 as YNFKEQ. In DNA form, the CDR3 reads TGTGCCAGCAGCCAAGATCATTTAACTTTCGGGACCCAGTACTTC. Translated, it gives CASSQDHLTFGTQYF.

V and J are TRBV6-4 and TRBJ1-2; D is ambiguous. CDR3 size: 14 residues. Germline V gives CDR1 MRHNA, CDR2 SNTAGT. The V end was cut by 3 bases, the J end by 1 base, with 9 bases between. For the CDR3, the DNA is TGTGCCAGCAGTGAGAGCCAGGATAACTATGGCTACACCTTC. Its protein product is CASSESQDNYGYTF.

V is TRBV29-1 and J is TRBJ1-3, with unresolved D. CDR1 is SQVTM, CDR2 ANQGSEA, per germline. The V and J ends lost 7 bases and 4 bases respectively, with 8 bases between them. The CDR3 has 11 amino acids. DNA of the CDR3: TGCAGCGCGGGTCTAGGAAACACCATATATTTT. Translated: CSAGLGNTIYF.

The chain couples TRBV29-1 to TRBJ2-6, with a tentative D call TRBD1 (5 bases). Trimming shortened V by 5 bases and J by 0 bases, and 17 bases separated the two germline ends. CDR3 size: 17 residues. Germline V gives CDR1 SQVTM, CDR2 ANQGSEA. The CDR3 reads CSVLVWAGHSGANVLTF. CDR3 nucleotides: TGCAGCGTTTTAGTGTGGGCAGGACACTCTGGGGCCAACGTCCTGACTTTC.

This clone came up once. The chain recombines TRBV30 with TRBJ1-2; maybe TRBD1 (5 bases). The CDR3 loop spans 13 amino acids. Germline CDR1 GTSNPN, CDR2 SVGIG (reference sequence). V was shortened by 4 bases and J by 4 bases, with 13 bases between the two germline ends. The CDR3 protein is CAWTGVLTYGYTF. For the CDR3, the DNA is TGTGCCTGGACGGGGGTCCTGACCTATGGCTACACCTTC. Full variable domain (rest looked up from reference TRBV30 and TRBJ1-2): SQTIHQWPATLVQPVGSPLSLECTVEGTSNPNLYWYRQAAGRGLQLLFYSVGIGQISSEVPQNLSASRPQDRQFILSSKKLLLSDSGFYLCAWTGVLTYGYTFGSGTRLTVV.

The chain recombines TRBV19 with TRBJ2-4; tentatively, D is TRBD2 (6 bases). There are 13 residues in the CDR3. V was shortened by 1 base and J by 15 bases, with 16 bases between the two germline ends. Germline V gene lookup returns CDR1 LNHDA and CDR2 SQIVND (reference sequence). DNA for the CDR3: TGTGCCAGTAGTATAGTACAGGCGGGGAGGATGTACTTC. It encodes CASSIVQAGRMYF.

V is TRBV6-6 and J is TRBJ2-7; 7 bases are shared with TRBD1. The germline CDR1 and CDR2 sequences are MNHNY and SVGAGI (reference sequence). This CDR3 comprises 12 residues. The V gene end was trimmed by 9 bases and the J gene end by 3 bases; junction bases not matched to a gene: 5. CDR3 residues: CASGQVIYEQYF. CDR3 DNA: TGTGCCAGTGGACAGGTCATCTACGAGCAGTACTTC.

The chain carries TRBV25-1 and TRBJ2-3, with TRBD1 as a possible D gene (6 bases). Between the trimmed V and J ends, which lost 5 bases and 0 bases, there was a span of 21 bases. The CDR3 extends over 18 amino acids. Looked up from germline, CDR1 is MGHDK and CDR2 is SYGVNS. This CDR3 is CASSSPPRAGVSTDTQYF. The CDR3 bases are TGTGCCAGCAGTTCCCCGCCCCGGGCAGGGGTTAGCACAGATACGCAGTATTTT.

The V call is TRBV2, the J call TRBJ1-2; 7 bases are shared with TRBD1. With 2 bases clipped from V and 7 bases from J, the junction kept 7 bases outside the gene matches. The CDR3 is 14 residues long. Germline lookup yields CDR1 SNHLY and CDR2 FYNNEI. The CDR3 protein is CASSEFTDRLGYTF. In DNA, the CDR3 is TGTGCCAGCAGTGAATTTACGGACAGGCTTGGCTACACCTTC.

This sequence joins TRBV5-4 and TRBJ1-3; D gene unclear. Germline CDR1 is SGHNT and CDR2 is YYREEE (reference sequence). Trimming shortened V by 1 base and J by 2 bases, and 7 bases separated the two germline ends. This CDR3 is built from 14 residues. The CDR3 here is CASSLYTAGNTIYF. CDR3 nucleotide sequence: TGTGCCAGCAGCTTGTATACAGCTGGAAACACCATATATTTT.